One sample yielded the 2 T cell receptor beta chains listed below, sequenced in a study of CD8 T cells in ankylosing spondylitis. TCRdb re-called the 5' RACE reads with MiXCR, one entry per CDR3 protein. The sample comprises around 250,000 distinct CDR3 sequences, around a tenth of which are singletons, and roughly 6.8% rests with the top ten. The source material was blood, either unsorted or a sorted T cell fraction (not recorded which). These receptor sequences come from a male donor with ankylosing spondylitis or in good health (not recorded which).

The chain joins TRBV10-1 to TRBJ2-3; the match to TRBD2 covers 12 bases. The CDR3 length is 15 residues. Germline trimming cut 8 bases from V and 2 bases from J; bases unmatched to any gene: 5. CDR1 is WNHNN and CDR2 is SYGVQD in the germline V gene (reference sequence). The DNA of the CDR3 is TGCGCCAGCTGCAGGACTAGCGGGACCACAGATACGCAGTATTTT. Its protein is CASCRTSGTTDTQYF.

V gene TRBV2 combines with J gene TRBJ2-3; no firm D call. Per germline, CDR1 SNHLY and CDR2 FYNNEI. This CDR3 is 12 amino acids long. Trimming cost V 4 bases and J 4 bases, with 6 bases left between them. For the CDR3, the DNA is TGTGCCAGCAGTGTTTCTTCAGATACGCAGTATTTT. This sequence encodes CASSVSSDTQYF.